Listed below are T cell receptor beta chains from one sample, sequenced in a study of blood T cell repertoires in COVID-19. Measured with immunoSEQ multiplex PCR; TCRdb has only the in-frame clones, and not every one. The repertoire holds about 240,000 clones, roughly four fifths seen once, with 4% to 5% in the top ten. The sequenced material came from peripheral blood. The receptor source for this set is a woman in her 70s with acute or convalescent COVID-19. Both conserved end residues are trimmed from each CDR3. The D gene is left open where the match is weak.

NA,TRBV5-1,TRBJ2-5,ASSFGTLETQY
NA,TRBV19,TRBJ2-5,ASNQGYQETQY
NA,TRBV7-6,TRBJ2-3,ASSLTGTPNSNTQY
NA,TRBV5-4,TRBJ1-6,ASSLARGRTYNSPLH
NA,TRBV3-1/TRBV3-2,TRBJ1-3,ASSQGLHSSGNTIY
TRBD1,TRBV11-2,TRBJ2-1,ASSPDRALYNEQF
NA,TRBV10-1,TRBJ1-2,ATPDTNYGYT
TRBD1,TRBV11-1,TRBJ2-1,ASSANRGDEQF
NA,TRBV7-2,TRBJ1-2,ASSLVTAYGYT
NA,TRBV4-3,TRBJ2-2,ASSQDPLRGLF
NA,TRBV5-8,TRBJ2-1,ASSLGLIADGGLNEQF
TRBD1,TRBV5-1,TRBJ1-2,ASSQGQGYGYT
TRBD2,TRBV4-2,TRBJ2-3,ASSQEAGASTDTQY
NA,TRBV30,TRBJ1-3,AWSVSVLNTIY
NA,TRBV2,TRBJ1-1,ASSENIPNTEAF
NA,TRBV3-1/TRBV3-2,TRBJ2-3,ASSHLTVDTQY
TRBD1,TRBV4-2,TRBJ1-3,ASSSQTGAGNTIY
NA,TRBV2,TRBJ1-4,ASSGAKNEKLF
NA,TRBV15,TRBJ2-2,ATSKAAPNTGELF
NA,TRBV6-1,TRBJ1-5,ASSEARPTPNQPQH
NA,TRBV6-5,TRBJ2-2,ASSYSGPPTGELF
NA,TRBV27,TRBJ1-6,ASTLGQGGNSPLH
TRBD1,TRBV7-8,TRBJ1-5,ASSSHRGRQPQH
NA,TRBV3-1/TRBV3-2,TRBJ1-1,ASSPRGTEAF
NA,TRBV6-1,TRBJ1-4,ASSELQGILF
NA,TRBV14,TRBJ1-6,ASSHNSRYSPLH
TRBD1,TRBV27,TRBJ1-1,ASSPLDRVGTEAF
NA,TRBV7-2,TRBJ1-2,ASSSAEEFGGYT
NA,TRBV9,TRBJ1-2,ASSVNSNGFGGYT
TRBD1,TRBV24-1,TRBJ2-2,ATSDQQGATTGELF
TRBD1,TRBV18,TRBJ1-2,ASSEGAFGYT
TRBD1,TRBV2,TRBJ2-7,ASRGTVQSYEQY
NA,TRBV18,TRBJ1-6,ASSLRGRDNSPLH
TRBD1,TRBV29-1,TRBJ2-1,SFSGTEYNEQF
NA,TRBV9,TRBJ1-4,ASSATLPTGRNEKLF
NA,TRBV7-2,TRBJ1-2,ASSLVTSYSGGYT
TRBD1,TRBV7-8,TRBJ1-6,ASSLGQRNNSPLH
NA,TRBV28,TRBJ1-5,ATGAHYQPQH
NA,TRBV6-5,TRBJ1-3,ASSSGWVGFGNTIY
NA,TRBV6-5,TRBJ2-1,AVGVGPGGPNEQF
TRBD1,TRBV28,TRBJ1-4,ASSLWGQGAEKLF
TRBD2,TRBV6-2/TRBV6-3,TRBJ2-2,ASSSRRRLAGVNTGELF
NA,TRBV18,TRBJ1-1,ASLGERTYTEAF
NA,TRBV6-6,TRBJ2-1,ASSPRGASSYNEQF
TRBD1,TRBV9,TRBJ1-5,ASSAQGQRHNQPQH
NA,TRBV19,TRBJ2-7,ASSIGAGPYEQY
NA,TRBV6-6,TRBJ1-1,ASTPSGVGTEAF
TRBD1,TRBV7-9,TRBJ2-7,ASSLYPGTGAYEQY
NA,TRBV18,TRBJ1-1,ASSGGTTEAF
NA,TRBV7-2,TRBJ1-1,ASSSSGIAEAF